This T cell receptor (beta chain) was identified in a study of PD-L1 blockade in urothelial cancer. Overall study: Patients commenced intravenous atezolizumab, 1,200 mg every 3 weeks, in about 2014. Of prior chemotherapy regimens, patients had received between 0 and 3. Blood underwent analysis 3 weeks (second dose) and 6 weeks after treatment began.

Documented time point: pretreatment peripheral blood. Trimming stripped 2 bases from V and 4 bases from J, with 12 bases between. This CDR3 has 15 amino acids. Germline-derived CDR1 and CDR2 are MNHEY and SVGAGI. Assay used: immunoSEQ multiplex PCR; TCRdb lists only in-frame clones, some missing. This sample has fewer than 65,000 clones; roughly four fifths occur once, and the top ten carry 1.6%. Sequences were derived from PBMCs, sampled around atezolizumab (anti-PD-L1) treatment. The source is a man aged 65 to 79 with urothelial cancer. This sequence joins TRBV6-5 and TRBJ1-3, with D perhaps TRBD1 (5 bases). CDR3 region: CASSYVRGTGNTIYF. The CDR3 DNA sequence: TGTGCCAGCAGTTACGTGCGGGGGACGGGAAACACCATATATTTT.